The next 10 T cell receptor beta chains were all read from a single sample in a study of a mutant IDH1 vaccine in newly diagnosed glioma. The method was immunoSEQ multiplex PCR; TCRdb's version includes in-frame clones alone and lacks a portion of them. The sample includes more than 35,000 clones, 60% to 75% of them seen just once. For these receptors, no antigen is known. Time point here: week 47, end of study. Vaccine doses each comprised 300 ug of mutant IDH1 20-mer peptide, with topical imiquimod. The sequencing here drew on PBMCs, taken from a glioma patient whose treatment included an IDH1 peptide vaccine. These receptors were obtained from a man aged 35 to 55 with glioma.

V gene TRBV6-5 combines with J gene TRBJ1-3; D uncertain. V was cut by 5 bases and J by 1 base, with 9 bases left in between. CDR1 and CDR2 from the germline V gene are MNHEY and SVGAGI. This CDR3 has 14 residues. The CDR3 DNA reads TGTGCCAGCAGTCGACCGGGGTCTGGAAACACCATATATTTT. Translating gives CASSRPGSGNTIYF.

The chain combines TRBV30 with TRBJ1-2, with D perhaps TRBD1 (5 bases). This CDR3 contains 13 residues. The V gene lost 1 base and the J gene lost 4 bases, with 10 bases spanning the gap. The germline V gene has CDR1 GTSNPN and CDR2 SVGIG (reference sequence). The CDR3 DNA is TGTGCCTGGAGTGGCAGGGCACCCTATGGCTACACCTTC. Its protein is CAWSGRAPYGYTF. The full variable domain, rest sourced from reference TRBV30 and TRBJ1-2, is SQTIHQWPATLVQPVGSPLSLECTVEGTSNPNLYWYRQAAGRGLQLLFYSVGIGQISSEVPQNLSASRPQDRQFILSSKKLLLSDSGFYLCAWSGRAPYGYTFGSGTRLTVV.

This clone showed up just once. The genes are TRBV6-1 and TRBJ1-1; no reliable D call. The V gene's germline CDR1 is MNHNS and CDR2 SASEGT. This CDR3 has 13 residues. V was trimmed by 7 bases and J by 1 base, leaving 10 bases between them. In DNA, the CDR3 is TGTGCCAGCAACCTGGCGGAGAACACTGAAGCTTTCTTT. Protein: CASNLAENTEAFF.

This clone showed up just a few times. The rearrangement links TRBV7-2 to TRBJ1-5; D is unresolved. V was trimmed by 3 bases and J by 7 bases, leaving 10 bases between them. There are 13 residues in the CDR3. Germline CDR1 SGHTA, CDR2 FQGNSA. The CDR3: CASSFGTGQPQHF. DNA of the CDR3: TGTGCCAGCAGCTTTGGCACGGGCCAGCCCCAGCATTTT.

The V gene is TRBV4-3, the J gene TRBJ2-4, with unresolved D. Germline CDR1 and CDR2: LGHNA and YSLEER. The length of the CDR3 is 13 residues. The V end was cut by 0 bases, the J end by 6 bases, with 6 bases between. CDR3 sequence: CASSQDLRNIQYF. The CDR3 DNA sequence: TGCGCCAGCAGCCAAGATCTCAGAAACATTCAGTACTTC.

The chain employs TRBV19 and TRBJ2-4; 8 bases line up with TRBD2. After removal of 7 bases from V and 8 bases from J, the junction contained 13 bases not matched to a gene. The CDR3 extends over 15 amino acids. Germline V gene lookup returns CDR1 LNHDA and CDR2 SQIVND (reference sequence). Here the CDR3 reads CASTPGGFSSDIQYF. Here the CDR3 DNA reads TGTGCCAGTACCCCGGGGGGGTTTTCCTCGGACATTCAGTACTTC.

The V gene is TRBV23-1, the J gene TRBJ2-5; D perhaps matches TRBD1 (6 bases). TRBV23-1 belongs to the ORF category, with a function that is uncertain. The CDR3 is 17 amino acids. V dropped 6 bases and J dropped 0 bases, with 20 bases sitting between them. CDR3 loop: CASSYGAGAYNQETQYF. The CDR3 nucleotides read TGCGCCAGCAGCTACGGGGCAGGGGCCTATAACCAAGAGACCCAGTACTTC.

V and J are TRBV5-6 and TRBJ1-4; a possible D gene is TRBD1 (6 bases). The CDR3 totals 17 residues. V was pared by 3 bases and J by 5 bases, with 20 bases between. The V gene's germline CDR1 is SGHDT and CDR2 YYEEEE. The CDR3 is CASSSVTVGARNEKLFF. As DNA, the CDR3 is TGTGCCAGCAGCTCCGTAACGGTGGGGGCGCGCAATGAAAAACTGTTTTTT.

This chain links TRBV11-3 with TRBJ2-2, with D possibly called TRBD1 or TRBD2 (5 bases each). V lost 5 bases and J lost 3, with 16 bases in between. Germline values: CDR1 SGHNT, CDR2 YENEEA. The CDR3 length is 16 residues. The CDR3 reads CASSDRGAWDTGELFF. The CDR3 DNA is TGTGCCAGCAGCGACCGGGGCGCCTGGGACACCGGGGAGCTGTTTTTT.

In this sample, this clone turned up once. Since the CDR3 does not end with the conserved phenylalanine or tryptophan, this likely comes from a read error. Because the CDR3's place on the DNA is in doubt, the DNA is left out and the CDR3 is given as listed by TCRdb. The rearrangement uses TRBV5-1 and TRBJ1-2. The CDR3 length equals 12 residues, ends included. The V gene's germline CDR1 is SGHRS and CDR2 YFSETQ. CDR3 sequence reads: CASSLSLDGRLR.